The source of this T cell receptor beta chain is a study of blood T cell repertoires in COVID-19. Across the study: PBMCs, B-cell-depleted T cells, or T cells provided the cDNA or gDNA that made up the material.

The CDR3 totals 14 residues. Germline V CDR1 and CDR2: MDHEN, SYDVKM. V was pared by 4 bases and J by 0 bases, with 8 bases between. The method was immunoSEQ multiplex PCR; TCRdb's version includes in-frame clones alone and lacks a portion of them. The profile shows 50,000 to 75,000 clones, 80% of them singletons. The sample consisted of peripheral blood. This TCR was sampled from a man between 60 and 75 years old with acute or convalescent COVID-19. This chain joins TRBV28 and TRBJ2-3; tentative D call: TRBD2 (6 bases). The CDR3 protein is CASSWRVSTDTQYF. CDR3 bases: TGTGCCAGCAGTTGGAGGGTTAGCACAGATACGCAGTATTTT.